The clone carrying this TCR beta chain was observed a few times. What it binds is unknown. Trimming removed 6 bases from V and 4 bases from J, with 11 bases in between. Looked up from germline, CDR1 is MNHEY and CDR2 is SMNVEV (reference sequence). The CDR3 runs to 13 residues. This sample was taken from a study of T cells in Graves' hyperthyroidism and ophthalmopathy. General study results and limits: Most clonotypes expanded in the thyroid (above 0.001) were also present in blood.

Amplified TCR beta CDR3 regions came from RNA transcripts. HTBI primers were used for first-round RT-PCR of the TCR CDR3. TCRdb analysed the multiplex PCR reads with MiXCR anew, one entry per CDR3 protein. The data show 400,000 to 500,000 distinct CDR3 sequences, around 15% seen once. This TCR was recovered from a woman aged 18-29 years with Graves' hyperthyroidism. The sequenced sample consisted of blood. This chain joins TRBV27 and TRBJ2-3; D not certain. CDR3 DNA sequence: TGTGCCAGCAGACCATTTACCGCAGATACGCAGTATTTT. Translated: CASRPFTADTQYF.